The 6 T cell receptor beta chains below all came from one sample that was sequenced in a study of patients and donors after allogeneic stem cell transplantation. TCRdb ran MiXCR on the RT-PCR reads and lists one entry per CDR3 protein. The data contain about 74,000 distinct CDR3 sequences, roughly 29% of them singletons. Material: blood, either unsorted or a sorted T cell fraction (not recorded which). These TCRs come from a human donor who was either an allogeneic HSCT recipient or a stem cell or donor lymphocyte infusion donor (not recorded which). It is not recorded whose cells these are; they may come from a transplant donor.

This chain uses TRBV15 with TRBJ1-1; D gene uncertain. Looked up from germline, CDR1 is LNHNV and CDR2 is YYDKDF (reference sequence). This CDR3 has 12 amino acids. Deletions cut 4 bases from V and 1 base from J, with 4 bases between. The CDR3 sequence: CATSNENTEAFF. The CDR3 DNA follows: TGTGCCACCAGCAATGAGAACACTGAAGCTTTCTTT.

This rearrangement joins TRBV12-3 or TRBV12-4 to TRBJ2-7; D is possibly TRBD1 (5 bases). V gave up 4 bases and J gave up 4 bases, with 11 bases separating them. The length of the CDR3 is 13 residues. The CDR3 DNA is TGTGCCAGCAGTTGGTTGGACAATTACGAGCAGTACTTC. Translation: CASSWLDNYEQYF.

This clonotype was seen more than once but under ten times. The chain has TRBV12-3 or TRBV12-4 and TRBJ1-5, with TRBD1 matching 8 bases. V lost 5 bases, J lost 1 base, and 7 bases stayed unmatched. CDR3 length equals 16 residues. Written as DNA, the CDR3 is TGTGCCAGCAGTGCAGGACAGGGTGGCAGCAATCAGCCCCAGCATTTT. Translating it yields CASSAGQGGSNQPQHF.

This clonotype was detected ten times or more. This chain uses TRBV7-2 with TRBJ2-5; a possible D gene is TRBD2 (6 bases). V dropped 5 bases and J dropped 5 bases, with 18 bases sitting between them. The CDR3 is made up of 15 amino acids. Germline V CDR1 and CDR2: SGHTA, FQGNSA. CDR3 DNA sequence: TGTGCCAGCAGCCAGACTAGTGGCAGGGTGGAGACCCAGTACTTC. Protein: CASSQTSGRVETQYF.

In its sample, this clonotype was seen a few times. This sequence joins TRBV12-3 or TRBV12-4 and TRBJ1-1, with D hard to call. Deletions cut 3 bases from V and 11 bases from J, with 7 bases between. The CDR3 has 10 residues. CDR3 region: CASSFLGAFF. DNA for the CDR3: TGTGCCAGCAGTTTCCTTGGGGCTTTCTTT.

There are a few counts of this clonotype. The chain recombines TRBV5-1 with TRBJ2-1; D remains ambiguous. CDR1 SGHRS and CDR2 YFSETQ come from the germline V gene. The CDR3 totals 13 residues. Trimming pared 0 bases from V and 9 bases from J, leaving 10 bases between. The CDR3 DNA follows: TGCGCCAGCAGCTTGGCCCCAGCTAGTGAGCAGTTCTTC. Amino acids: CASSLAPASEQFF.